These 3 T cell receptor beta chains came from one sample sequenced in a study of type 1 and type 2 diabetes patients. Genomic DNA was the PCR template. Multiplex PCR with 30 forward and 13 reverse primers amplified the TCR beta CDR3. TCRdb reprocessed the multiplex PCR reads with MiXCR, giving one entry per CDR3 protein. In the table there are about 250,000 distinct CDR3 sequences, around 50% of which are singletons. Material: peripheral blood mononuclear cells (PBMCs). Every receptor here comes from a man between 18 and 35 years old with type 2 diabetes.

The chain carries TRBV7-6 and TRBJ2-1; 7 positions match TRBD1. CDR1 and CDR2 (germline): SGHVS, FNYEAQ. Trimming at V came to 5 bases and at J to 5 bases, leaving 9 bases not matched to a gene. The CDR3 has 15 amino acids. CDR3 sequence: CASSKTGIRDNEQFF. As DNA, the CDR3 is TGTGCCAGCAGCAAGACAGGGATTAGGGACAATGAGCAGTTCTTC.

This clonotype was found once. The chain has TRBV2 and TRBJ2-5; 8 bases match TRBD2. Trimming at V came to 5 bases and at J to 5 bases, leaving 16 bases not matched to a gene. The germline V gene has CDR1 SNHLY and CDR2 FYNNEI. The CDR3 totals 17 residues. CDR3 sequence (DNA): TGTGCCAGCAGTCCGCGACCGGGACTAGGAGAGGCTGAGACCCAGTACTTC. It encodes CASSPRPGLGEAETQYF.

The V call is TRBV7-6, the J call TRBJ2-1; 9 bases agree with TRBD2. The V segment lost 4 bases and the J segment 10 bases; nucleotides outside the gene matches: 8. Per germline, CDR1 SGHVS and CDR2 FNYEAQ. CDR3 length: 14 amino acids. This CDR3 reads CASSSPGLAGEQFF. The CDR3 DNA is TGTGCCAGCAGCTCTCCGGGACTAGCTGGGGAGCAGTTCTTC.